This is a list of T cell receptor beta chains from one sample in a study of molecular identifiers for immune sequencing clone quantification. TCRdb reprocessed the PCR reads via MiXCR and lists one record per CDR3 protein. There are under 600,000 distinct CDR3 sequences in the sample; about a quarter occur only once, and roughly 0.77% lies in the top ten. Sequenced: naive CD8+ T cells from blood, with Jurkat cell RNA spiked in. The origin of the receptors is a human donor in good health. Some libraries in this study had Jurkat cell RNA spiked in. Each CDR3 is given without its conserved first and last residue.

v_gene: TRBV12-3/TRBV12-4; j_gene: TRBJ2-1; CDR3aa: ASSQTGAYNEQF
v_gene: TRBV12-3/TRBV12-4; j_gene: TRBJ1-2; CDR3aa: ASHVGSGYT
v_gene: TRBV20-1; j_gene: TRBJ2-7; CDR3aa: SAFSGYSYEQY
v_gene: TRBV27; j_gene: TRBJ1-5; CDR3aa: ASSLGMQGNQPQH
v_gene: TRBV7-2; j_gene: TRBJ2-1; CDR3aa: ASSLYSKYNEQF
v_gene: TRBV29-1; j_gene: TRBJ2-1; CDR3aa: SVDVDSGEQF
v_gene: TRBV12-3/TRBV12-4; j_gene: TRBJ1-4; CDR3aa: ASSLEGVGEKLF
v_gene: TRBV30; j_gene: TRBJ1-1; CDR3aa: AWSGEGARPDAF
v_gene: TRBV27; j_gene: TRBJ2-3; CDR3aa: ASGQLLSSSDTQY
v_gene: TRBV12-3/TRBV12-4; j_gene: TRBJ1-1; CDR3aa: ASSPGGGWTEAF
v_gene: TRBV9; j_gene: TRBJ2-3; CDR3aa: ASSVAVGQGGSDTQY
v_gene: TRBV6-5; j_gene: TRBJ2-7; CDR3aa: ASTATGALGYEQY
v_gene: TRBV6-6; j_gene: TRBJ2-1; CDR3aa: ASSYGRPINNEQF
v_gene: TRBV4-3; j_gene: TRBJ2-1; CDR3aa: ASRRNPPGGAECEQF
v_gene: TRBV4-1; j_gene: TRBJ2-1; CDR3aa: ASGAGVSYNEQF
v_gene: TRBV24-1; j_gene: TRBJ2-7; CDR3aa: ATSGSGDGYKQY
v_gene: TRBV12-3/TRBV12-4; j_gene: TRBJ2-7; CDR3aa: ASSPSEEQY
v_gene: TRBV7-9; j_gene: TRBJ2-7; CDR3aa: ASSLTDRSYEQY
v_gene: TRBV4-3; j_gene: TRBJ1-1; CDR3aa: ASSQGAGALTEAF
v_gene: TRBV13; j_gene: TRBJ2-7; CDR3aa: ASSGMSLGGADLLKQY
v_gene: TRBV5-1; j_gene: TRBJ1-1; CDR3aa: ASSPTVMNTEAF
v_gene: TRBV7-8; j_gene: TRBJ2-3; CDR3aa: ASSVSTISTDTQY
v_gene: TRBV5-1; j_gene: TRBJ2-3; CDR3aa: ASQPWGLAGADTQY
v_gene: TRBV10-2; j_gene: TRBJ1-4; CDR3aa: ASSEKGGWEKLF
v_gene: TRBV7-6; j_gene: TRBJ1-1; CDR3aa: ASSPNGLEAF
v_gene: TRBV19; j_gene: TRBJ2-2; CDR3aa: ASSIEMTETGELF
v_gene: TRBV30; j_gene: TRBJ2-1; CDR3aa: AWNTVGLSYNEQF
v_gene: TRBV9; j_gene: TRBJ1-4; CDR3aa: ASSAGTWANEKLF
v_gene: TRBV27; j_gene: TRBJ1-5; CDR3aa: ASSPRLFNPSNQPQH
v_gene: TRBV20-1; j_gene: TRBJ1-4; CDR3aa: SAKNRGKNEKLF
v_gene: TRBV2; j_gene: TRBJ2-1; CDR3aa: ASSDFSSYNEQF
v_gene: TRBV27; j_gene: TRBJ1-6; CDR3aa: ASSLESYNSPLH
v_gene: TRBV3-1; j_gene: TRBJ2-6; CDR3aa: ASSQVGISGANVLT
v_gene: TRBV7-9; j_gene: TRBJ2-2; CDR3aa: ASRTGTELF
v_gene: TRBV3-1; j_gene: TRBJ1-5; CDR3aa: ASSHSSTGGNQPQH
v_gene: TRBV12-3/TRBV12-4; j_gene: TRBJ2-2; CDR3aa: ASSSPRVFGELF
v_gene: TRBV18; j_gene: TRBJ1-1; CDR3aa: ASSPNRGTDEAF
v_gene: TRBV6-2/TRBV6-3; j_gene: TRBJ1-5; CDR3aa: ASSYSIAGSQPQH
v_gene: TRBV6-2/TRBV6-3; j_gene: TRBJ2-7; CDR3aa: ASSQSPGLAEYEQY
v_gene: TRBV5-1; j_gene: TRBJ2-3; CDR3aa: ASSLLGVGDTQY
v_gene: TRBV30; j_gene: TRBJ1-1; CDR3aa: AWSLQRTTNTEAF
v_gene: TRBV6-7; j_gene: TRBJ2-3; CDR3aa: ASTHPRALHTDTQY
v_gene: TRBV6-1; j_gene: TRBJ1-5; CDR3aa: ASSGDRWGQPQH
v_gene: TRBV6-5; j_gene: TRBJ2-4; CDR3aa: ASRYGSVRAKNIQY
v_gene: TRBV5-3; j_gene: TRBJ2-1; CDR3aa: ASSSGLYNEQF
v_gene: TRBV27; j_gene: TRBJ2-2; CDR3aa: ASRPPGGGYTGELF
v_gene: TRBV11-2; j_gene: TRBJ2-3; CDR3aa: ASSHSGGPKDTQY
v_gene: TRBV9; j_gene: TRBJ2-7; CDR3aa: ASSGTGPDEQY
v_gene: TRBV4-2; j_gene: TRBJ2-3; CDR3aa: ASSPGIIAGGQSDTQY